Listed below are T cell receptor beta chains from one sample, sequenced in a study of shared clonotypes between healthy human individuals. The data were produced by immunoSEQ multiplex PCR, yet TCRdb's version contains in-frame clones alone and is incomplete. Among roughly 660,000 clones listed, less than 95% were seen once. Sequences were obtained from memory CD8+ T cells from PBMCs. These receptors all stem from a man aged 18 to 29 in good health. Some clones in this sample may be carry-over from other donors' samples. Both conserved end residues are part of each CDR3. D genes are given only for firm matches. Expanded clones get a size class; other rows say once, few or many, or leave the size out.

CDR3nt	CDR3aa	d_gene	abundance	j_gene	v_gene
TGTGCCAGCAGCCCGGGACAGGGAGGGGGCTACACCTTC	CASSPGQGGGYTF	TRBD1	-	TRBJ1-2	TRBV7-3
TGTGCCAGCAGCAGCTCGCAGGGTATCTTGGACACTGAAGCTTTCTTT	CASSSSQGILDTEAFF	-	-	TRBJ1-1	TRBV7-8
TGTGCCAGCAGCCCGGACAGGTACCGAGCTGTGGGAGTAGGTTACAATGAGCAGTTCTTC	CASSPDRYRAVGVGYNEQFF	TRBD1	-	TRBJ2-1	TRBV5-4
TGTGCCTGGAGTGTACCAGGGGCGAGTAACTATGGCTACACCTTC	CAWSVPGASNYGYTF	-	-	TRBJ1-2	TRBV30
TGTGCCAGCAGCTTAGTTCAGGTCGAGCAGTACTTC	CASSLVQVEQYF	-	-	TRBJ2-7	TRBV7-9
TGTGCCAGTAGTATCGGACAGGGGAATAAGTACGAGCAGTACTTC	CASSIGQGNKYEQYF	TRBD1	-	TRBJ2-7	TRBV19
TGTGCCAGCAGCCACGTGACTAGCGGGACCTACAATGAGCAGTTCTTC	CASSHVTSGTYNEQFF	TRBD2	-	TRBJ2-1	TRBV4-2
TGTGCCAGCTGGGAAGGGGATAGCTCCTACGAGCAGTACTTC	CASWEGDSSYEQYF	-	-	TRBJ2-7	TRBV2
TGTGCCAGCAGCTTGGGCACAGGGGATTGGCAGCCCCAGCATTTT	CASSLGTGDWQPQHF	TRBD1	-	TRBJ1-5	TRBV5-8
TGTGCCAGCAGTCTAGCGGGATTTGGCTACGAGCAGTACTTC	CASSLAGFGYEQYF	TRBD2	once	TRBJ2-7	TRBV27
TGTGCCAGCAGCTTAGGGGACAGGGATCGTGGCTACACCTTC	CASSLGDRDRGYTF	TRBD1	-	TRBJ1-2	TRBV7-9
TGTGCCAGCAGCATCGACACGGTTGGCTACACCTTC	CASSIDTVGYTF	-	-	TRBJ1-2	TRBV7-9
TGTGCCAGCAGCTTTTGGGACACTGAAGCTTTCTTT	CASSFWDTEAFF	-	-	TRBJ1-1	TRBV7-9
TGTGCCAGCAGCGCAGGAGGGGGGCGCGTATACGAGCAGTACTTC	CASSAGGGRVYEQYF	-	-	TRBJ2-7	TRBV7-9
TGTGCCAGTAGTCTAGGGGGCAATGAGCAGTTCTTC	CASSLGGNEQFF	-	-	TRBJ2-1	TRBV19
TGTGCCAGCAGCTTAATCGGGCCACCTTCGGAGCCCCAGCATTTT	CASSLIGPPSEPQHF	-	-	TRBJ1-5	TRBV7-2
TGTGCCAGCAGTCCTCGGACAGGGGGCTATCGGGAGACCCAGTACTTC	CASSPRTGGYRETQYF	TRBD1	-	TRBJ2-5	TRBV28